Listed below are T cell receptor beta chains from one sample, sequenced in a study of blood T cell repertoires in COVID-19. The method was immunoSEQ multiplex PCR; TCRdb's version includes in-frame clones alone and lacks a portion of them. The sample has about 71,000 clones; 88% are singletons. The sequenced sample consisted of peripheral blood. The receptors derive from a human donor in a cohort sampled during active COVID-19. Both conserved end residues are part of each CDR3. Each record gives: CDR3 DNA, CDR3 protein, J gene, D gene, clone size, V gene. A D gene is named only where the DNA matches it firmly. Size values are once, few and many counts, or a class for expanded clones, and some rows have none.

TGTGCCACCGGCGGGACAGGGGGTAGCAATCAGCCCCAGCATTTT	CATGGTGGSNQPQHF	TRBJ1-5	TRBD1	-	TRBV24-1
TGTGCCAGCTCACCAGGCCCAGGGGTTGAAAAACTGTTTTTT	CASSPGPGVEKLFF	TRBJ1-4	-	-	TRBV18
TGTGCCAGCAGGATCGACTACGGTGAGCAGTTCTTC	CASRIDYGEQFF	TRBJ2-1	-	-	TRBV2
TGTGCCAGCAGCTCCGGGACACGGGGCTCCCCGGCCAAAAACATTCAGTACTTC	CASSSGTRGSPAKNIQYF	TRBJ2-4	-	-	TRBV14
TGTGCCAGCAGGGTAGGGGCGGGAGGGACTGAAGCTTTCTTT	CASRVGAGGTEAFF	TRBJ1-1	-	-	TRBV6-5
TGTGCCAGCAGCTTTGAAGACAGGGGTAGGGGCTACACCTTC	CASSFEDRGRGYTF	TRBJ1-2	TRBD1	-	TRBV7-2
TGTGCCAGCAGCCCGTCGACAGGGGGGGGCGAGCAGTACTTC	CASSPSTGGGEQYF	TRBJ2-7	TRBD1	-	TRBV7-7
TGTGCCAGCAGCTTAGGTAGGAGCTCCTACAATGAGCAGTTCTTC	CASSLGRSSYNEQFF	TRBJ2-1	-	-	TRBV13
TGTGCCAGCAGCTTAAGAACAGGGGCCAACTCCTTCTATGGCTACACCTTC	CASSLRTGANSFYGYTF	TRBJ1-2	TRBD1	-	TRBV11-2
TGTGCCAGCAGCGACAGAGATACGCAGTATTTT	CASSDRDTQYF	TRBJ2-3	-	-	TRBV9
TGCGCCAGCAGCTTGGAGTCTAGGGAGAGCTCCTACGAGCAGTACTTC	CASSLESRESSYEQYF	TRBJ2-7	-	-	TRBV5-1
TGTGCCAGCAAGCCTAATTACCAAGAGACCCAGTACTTC	CASKPNYQETQYF	TRBJ2-5	-	-	TRBV2
TGTGCCAGCAGTCCAAGGGTTTCGGGACAGGGTTGGGGAAAACTGTTTTTT	CASSPRVSGQGWGKLFF	TRBJ1-4	TRBD1	-	TRBV9
TGTGCCAGTAGTACTCAAGCGGGGGTAGAGACCCAGTACTTC	CASSTQAGVETQYF	TRBJ2-5	TRBD2	-	TRBV19
TGCGCCAGCAGCTTGTCCCCAGGGAACTATGGCTACACCTTC	CASSLSPGNYGYTF	TRBJ1-2	-	many	TRBV5-1
TGTGCCAGCAGCGCCCCAGGGCGTGGAAACACCATATATTTT	CASSAPGRGNTIYF	TRBJ1-3	-	-	TRBV9
TGCGCCAGCAGCTCTACAGGGTCTGGAGGCTACACCTTC	CASSSTGSGGYTF	TRBJ1-2	-	-	TRBV5-1
TGTGCCAGCAGTTTAGCCGGTTCGGCCAAAAACATTCAGTACTTC	CASSLAGSAKNIQYF	TRBJ2-4	-	-	TRBV28
TGCGCCAGCCGGCAATCTAGCGGGAGCGGAGATACGCAGTATTTT	CASRQSSGSGDTQYF	TRBJ2-3	TRBD2	-	TRBV5-1
TGTGCCAGCAGCTTAGCTTTCCAGACCAAAAACATTCAGTACTTC	CASSLAFQTKNIQYF	TRBJ2-4	-	-	TRBV7-9
TGCGCCAGCAGCGCAGGGGACATCGGTTACGAGCAGTACTTC	CASSAGDIGYEQYF	TRBJ2-7	-	-	TRBV10-1
TGCAGTGCTAGTCTAGCGGTAAGGAAGCAGTACTTC	CSASLAVRKQYF	TRBJ2-7	TRBD2	-	TRBV20-1
TGTGCCAGCATCAGAGGGAGCCTTAATCAGCCCCAGCATTTT	CASIRGSLNQPQHF	TRBJ1-5	-	-	TRBV6-5
TGTGCCAGCACCATCCTCTCCGGGGGGACTAACTATGGCTACACCTTC	CASTILSGGTNYGYTF	TRBJ1-2	-	once	TRBV28
TGTGCCAGCAGTTTTGTCCGCGGGACAGGGAGGGTAAATTCACCCCTCCACTTT	CASSFVRGTGRVNSPLHF	TRBJ1-6	TRBD1	-	TRBV28
TGTGCCACCAGTGATCCAGCGATAGGTTTACAAAAGGAGCAGTTCTTC	CATSDPAIGLQKEQFF	TRBJ2-1	-	-	TRBV24-1
TGTGCCAGCAGTTCCTCGGGACAGGGGAACTACGAGCAGTACTTC	CASSSSGQGNYEQYF	TRBJ2-7	TRBD1	-	TRBV28
TGTGCCAGCAGACCCGACGGAGCAACTAATGAAAAACTGTTTTTT	CASRPDGATNEKLFF	TRBJ1-4	-	-	TRBV2
TGTGCCAGCACCAAGGGCGGGACAGCGTACGAGCAGTACTTC	CASTKGGTAYEQYF	TRBJ2-7	-	-	TRBV6-5
TGTGCCAGTAGTACAGGGGGTGCGAACACCGGGGAGCTGTTTTTT	CASSTGGANTGELFF	TRBJ2-2	TRBD1	-	TRBV19
TGCGCCAGCAGGATACTAGCGGGGACCACAGATACGCAGTATTTT	CASRILAGTTDTQYF	TRBJ2-3	TRBD2	-	TRBV5-1
TGTGCCAGTAGTCCGGGGGACCTCTGGGAAGCTTTCTTT	CASSPGDLWEAFF	TRBJ1-1	-	once	TRBV19
TGTGCCAGCAGCCGGCAGGCAGCAATAGGGGACACCATATATTTT	CASSRQAAIGDTIYF	TRBJ1-3	-	-	TRBV7-9
TGTGCCAGCAGGACCTCGGGACTAAACTACGAGCAGTACTTC	CASRTSGLNYEQYF	TRBJ2-7	TRBD2	-	TRBV27
TGTGCCAGCAGTTCACAGGGGTTCGAGCAGTACTTC	CASSSQGFEQYF	TRBJ2-7	TRBD1	few	TRBV6-5
TGTGCCTGGACCAGAATGGGACTCAATGAGCAGTTCTTC	CAWTRMGLNEQFF	TRBJ2-1	-	-	TRBV30
TGTGCCAGCAGCCCGGGACAGGGGATTGGATATGGCTACACCTTC	CASSPGQGIGYGYTF	TRBJ1-2	TRBD1	-	TRBV6-5
TGTGCCAGCAGTGACAATTTGGGCAGCTTCCATGAGCAGTTCTTC	CASSDNLGSFHEQFF	TRBJ2-1	-	-	TRBV6-4
TGTGCCAGCAGCCCCAGCGGGGGATCCTACAATGAGCAGTTCTTC	CASSPSGGSYNEQFF	TRBJ2-1	TRBD2	-	TRBV28